A single sample gave rise to the 5 T cell receptor beta chains below, sequenced in a study of T cells after yellow fever vaccination. MiXCR, applied by TCRdb to the 5' RACE reads, yields one record per CDR3 protein. The table records around 300,000 distinct CDR3 sequences, roughly 3.9% of them present only once. The starting material was PBMCs, obtained 5 days after the yellow fever booster vaccination. These receptors were taken from a man in his late teens or twenties who received the YFV17D yellow fever vaccine.

The rearrangement joins TRBV15 to TRBJ2-2; D ambiguous. Looked up from germline, CDR1 is LNHNV and CDR2 is YYDKDF (reference sequence). V lost 6 bases, J lost 1 base, and 12 bases lay in between. The CDR3 contains 15 residues. CDR3 protein: CATRFITKNTGELFF. The CDR3 bases are TGTGCCACCAGGTTCATTACAAAGAACACCGGGGAGCTGTTTTTT.

J is TRBJ1-2 and V is TRBV13, with 7 bases that match TRBD1. Germline V gives CDR1 PRHDT, CDR2 FYEKMQ (reference sequence). The length of the CDR3 is 13 residues. The trim removed 4 bases at V and 7 bases at J, leaving 6 bases unmatched. CDR3 loop: CASSSGGGSGYTF. The DNA for the CDR3 is TGTGCCAGCAGCTCAGGGGGGGGATCTGGCTACACCTTC.

This clonotype was picked up many times. The chain is built from TRBV5-5 and TRBJ1-2; a possible D gene is TRBD1 (5 bases). Trimming stripped 1 base from V and 8 bases from J, with 27 bases between. This CDR3 is 18 amino acids long. Germline CDR1 is SGHKS and CDR2 is YYEKEE (reference sequence). The CDR3 here is CASSLSGGTGMVSGGYTF. CDR3 bases: TGTGCCAGCAGCTTGTCCGGTGGGACGGGAATGGTATCGGGCGGCTACACCTTC.

This sequence joins TRBV18 and TRBJ2-1; D possibly corresponds to TRBD1 (6 bases). V was shortened by 0 bases and J by 10 bases, with 16 bases between the two germline ends. The CDR3 covers 15 residues. The germline V gene encodes CDR1 KGHSH and CDR2 LQKENI. Written as DNA, the CDR3 is TGTGCCAGCTCACCACCGTCCGGCAGGGGTGGGGAGCAGTTCTTC. Translated, it gives CASSPPSGRGGEQFF.

The sample holds many counts of this clonotype. This chain connects TRBV5-1 to TRBJ2-3; 9 bases align to TRBD2. J lost 2 bases, V lost 3 bases, and 7 bases had no gene match. This CDR3 comprises 16 residues. Germline CDR1 and CDR2: SGHRS and YFSETQ. The CDR3: CASSWGVAGDTDTQYF. The CDR3 DNA follows: TGCGCCAGCAGCTGGGGGGTAGCGGGGGACACAGATACGCAGTATTTT.